This T cell receptor (beta chain) originates from a study of cytomegalovirus exposure and HLA in healthy donors. Study-wide context: From some 190 million T cells, an earlier analysis saw under 140 million unique TCR beta sequences.

PCR primers comprised 60 Vbeta and 13 Jbeta primers. Libraries were prepared by immunoSEQ multiplex PCR; TCRdb keeps only in-frame clonotypes and omits some of them. The repertoire holds roughly 120,000 clones, with roughly 73% as singletons. The CDR3 has 14 amino acids. Germline V gene data show CDR1 as SGHRS and CDR2 as YFSETQ. Trimming shortened V by 0 bases and J by 9 bases, and 13 bases separated the two germline ends. Input material: PBMCs. The chain carries TRBV5-1 and TRBJ1-3; possibly TRBD1 for D (6 bases). This TCR derives from a man in his fifties or sixties in good health and CMV-seropositive. The CDR3: CASSLAYREGTIYF. The CDR3 coding sequence is TGCGCCAGCAGCTTGGCCTACAGGGAGGGCACCATATATTTT.